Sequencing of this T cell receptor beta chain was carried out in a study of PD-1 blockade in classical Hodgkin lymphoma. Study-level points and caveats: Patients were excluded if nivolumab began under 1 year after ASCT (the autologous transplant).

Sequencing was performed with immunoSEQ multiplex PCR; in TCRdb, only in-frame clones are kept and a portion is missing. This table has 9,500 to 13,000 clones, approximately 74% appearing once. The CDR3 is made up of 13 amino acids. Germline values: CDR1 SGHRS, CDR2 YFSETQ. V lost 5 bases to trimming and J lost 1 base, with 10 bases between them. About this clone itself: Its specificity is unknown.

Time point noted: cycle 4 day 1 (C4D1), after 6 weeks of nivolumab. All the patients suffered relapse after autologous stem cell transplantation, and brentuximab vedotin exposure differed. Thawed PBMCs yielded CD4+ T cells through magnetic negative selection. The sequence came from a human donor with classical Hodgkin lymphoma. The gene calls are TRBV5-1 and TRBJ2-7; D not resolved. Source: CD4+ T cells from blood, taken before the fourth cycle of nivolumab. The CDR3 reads CASRNLPSYEQYF. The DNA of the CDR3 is TGCGCCAGCAGGAACTTGCCTTCCTACGAGCAGTACTTC.